One sample yielded the 23 T cell receptor beta chains listed below, sequenced in a study of blood T cell repertoires in COVID-19. Profiling relied on immunoSEQ multiplex PCR, and the TCRdb table lists in-frame clones only, not all of them. The table shows fewer than 85,000 clones, with 83% occurring only once. The sample consisted of peripheral blood. The receptors come from a woman aged 60-75 years with acute or convalescent COVID-19.

V gene TRBV6-5 combines with J gene TRBJ2-3; D is ambiguous. With 6 bases removed from V and 4 bases from J, the gap between germline ends came to 5 bases. Germline V CDR1 and CDR2: MNHEY, SVGAGI. CDR3 length: 11 amino acids. The CDR3 bases are TGTGCCAGCAGGGTAGCAGATACGCAGTATTTT. It translates to CASRVADTQYF.

The J gene is TRBJ1-1, the V gene TRBV7-2, with TRBD1 matching 7 bases. V was clipped by 5 bases and J by 4 bases; unmatched bases: 10. The CDR3 has 15 residues. Germline V lookup: CDR1 SGHTA, CDR2 FQGNSA. Here the CDR3 DNA reads TGTGCCAGCAGCCCCCGGACAGGCCGAGGCACTGAAGCTTTCTTT. Encoded protein: CASSPRTGRGTEAFF.

The chain employs TRBV7-3 and TRBJ2-5; D not certain. Trimming stripped 4 bases from V and 5 bases from J, with 11 bases between. Per the germline V gene, CDR1 is SGHTA and CDR2 is FQGTGA. The CDR3 runs 13 residues. The CDR3 reads CASSSYAEETQYF. CDR3 sequence (DNA): TGTGCCAGCAGCTCCTACGCGGAGGAGACCCAGTACTTC.

The rearrangement joins TRBV6-5 to TRBJ1-2; D is unclear. V was trimmed by 4 bases and J by 8 bases, leaving 14 bases between them. CDR1 MNHEY and CDR2 SVGAGI come from the germline V gene. The CDR3 has 13 residues. The CDR3 is CASSSSLDRGYTF. CDR3 nucleotide sequence: TGTGCCAGCAGTTCCTCCCTCGATAGAGGCTACACCTTC.

V usage is TRBV5-5 and J usage is TRBJ2-3, with 14 nucleotides matching TRBD2. V lost 0 bases to trimming and J lost 0 bases; unmatched junction nucleotides: 3. This CDR3 region has 18 residues. CDR1 is SGHKS, CDR2 YYEKEE, per germline (reference sequence). This CDR3 is CASSLVGLAGASTDTQYF. Written as DNA, the CDR3 is TGTGCCAGCAGCTTGGTGGGACTAGCGGGGGCTAGCACAGATACGCAGTATTTT.

This clone was found once. V usage is TRBV6-1 and J usage is TRBJ1-6, with D possibly being TRBD1 (5 bases). V lost 2 bases and J 8 bases, leaving 13 bases between the germline ends. CDR3 size: 15 residues. Germline V lookup: CDR1 MNHNS, CDR2 SASEGT. For the CDR3, the DNA is TGTGCCAGCAGTGAACAGGGCTCGGTTGATTCACCCCTCCACTTT. It translates to CASSEQGSVDSPLHF.

The chain uses TRBV5-5 and TRBJ1-1; TRBD1 matches 7 bases. The J segment lost 7 bases and the V segment lost 0 bases, leaving 15 bases of the junction unmatched. CDR1 and CDR2 (germline): SGHKS, YYEKEE (reference sequence). There are 17 residues in the CDR3. The CDR3 reads CASSLAQGVRIGNEAFF. The DNA for the CDR3 is TGTGCCAGCAGCTTGGCGCAGGGGGTTCGGATAGGAAATGAAGCTTTCTTT.

This clone was seen more than once but under ten times. The chain has TRBV30 and TRBJ1-5, with no clear D. Germline V gives CDR1 GTSNPN, CDR2 SVGIG (reference sequence). The CDR3 contains 14 residues. V shed 2 bases and J shed 4 bases, with 12 bases lying between them. The CDR3, as DNA: TGTGCCTGGAGTCGGCAGGTCCCGAATCAGCCCCAGCATTTT. Translation: CAWSRQVPNQPQHF.

The chain joins TRBV15 to TRBJ1-4; 9 bases are a match to TRBD1. The CDR3 spans 14 residues. CDR1 and CDR2 (germline): LNHNV, YYDKDF (reference sequence). Trimming at V came to 3 bases and at J to 6 bases, leaving 2 bases not matched to a gene. The CDR3 nucleotides read TGTGCCACCAGCAGGACAGGGGGGGATGAAAAACTGTTTTTT. The encoded protein is CATSRTGGDEKLFF.

A single count supports this clone. The chain uses TRBV10-1 and TRBJ1-1; no firm D call. This CDR3 has 16 residues. V was trimmed by 0 bases and J by 4 bases, leaving 15 bases between them. In germline, CDR1 is WNHNN, CDR2 SYGVQD (reference sequence). The CDR3 DNA reads as TGCGCCAGCAGTGAGTCGCGACTCGGAGGAACCACTGAAGCTTTCTTT. This codes for CASSESRLGGTTEAFF.

The rearrangement uses TRBV10-1 and TRBJ2-5; 7 bases are shared with TRBD2. The germline V gene encodes CDR1 WNHNN and CDR2 SYGVQD (reference sequence). CDR3 length: 16 amino acids. V shed 0 bases, J shed 2 bases, and the junction held 6 bases outside the gene matches. CDR3 protein: CASSESVSGAQETQYF. The CDR3 DNA sequence: TGCGCCAGCAGTGAGTCGGTGAGCGGGGCACAAGAGACCCAGTACTTC.

In its sample, this clone was seen a few times. The rearrangement uses TRBV3-1 (or the pseudogene TRBV3-2) and TRBJ2-3; 9 positions match TRBD2. This CDR3 has 15 amino acids. J lost 2 bases, V lost 2 bases, and 2 bases had no gene match. The germline CDR1 and CDR2 sequences are LGHDT and YNNKEL (reference sequence). In nucleotides, the CDR3 is TGTGCCAGCAGCCAACTAGCGGGGCTCACAGATACGCAGTATTTT. The encoded protein is CASSQLAGLTDTQYF.

The chain combines TRBV18 with TRBJ2-3; D unresolved. This CDR3 has 14 amino acids. CDR1 is KGHSH and CDR2 is LQKENI in the germline V gene. Trimming took off 1 base at V and 0 bases at J, with 5 bases between the two ends. CDR3 sequence: CASSPLPSTDTQYF. The CDR3 DNA sequence: TGTGCCAGCTCACCACTTCCTAGCACAGATACGCAGTATTTT.

This chain's CDR3 is CASSHGTGGSGNTIYF. The CDR3 nucleotides are TGTGCCAGCAGCCACGGGACAGGGGGATCTGGAAACACCATATATTTT. V gene TRBV3-1 (or the pseudogene TRBV3-2) combines with J gene TRBJ1-3, with 11 bases matching TRBD1. The CDR3 extends over 16 amino acids. The V gene end was trimmed by 3 bases and the J gene end by 1 base; junction bases not matched to a gene: 2. Germline V gene lookup returns CDR1 LGHDT and CDR2 YNNKEL (reference sequence).

V gene TRBV5-1 combines with J gene TRBJ2-1, with a tentative D call TRBD1 (5 bases). CDR3 length: 14 amino acids. V was shortened by 0 bases and J by 8 bases, with 12 bases between the two germline ends. Germline V gene sequence: CDR1 SGHRS, CDR2 YFSETQ. The CDR3 loop is CASSLDRSQYEQFF. CDR3 coding DNA: TGCGCCAGCAGCTTGGACAGGAGTCAATATGAGCAGTTCTTC.

This clone showed up just once. The rearrangement uses TRBV5-8 and TRBJ1-2; 9 bases fit TRBD1. There are 14 residues in the CDR3. The V gene end was trimmed by 4 bases and the J gene end by 11 bases; junction bases not matched to a gene: 12. From germline, CDR1 is SGHTS and CDR2 YDEGEE. This CDR3 is CASSGNRDRVRYTF. The CDR3, as DNA: TGTGCCAGCAGCGGCAACCGGGACAGGGTTCGTTACACCTTC.

This rearrangement joins TRBV18 to TRBJ1-6; 7 bases are shared with TRBD1. The junction had 10 bases not matched to a gene; V was cut back by 6 bases and J by 8 bases. The CDR3 has 15 residues. Germline-derived CDR1 and CDR2 are KGHSH and LQKENI. CDR3 residues: CASSLRGGRDSPLHF. The DNA of the CDR3 is TGTGCCAGCTCCCTTAGAGGGGGCAGAGATTCACCCCTCCACTTT.

This chain joins TRBV12-3 or TRBV12-4 and TRBJ2-7; 7 bases are a match to TRBD1. This CDR3 spans 12 amino acids. V was clipped by 7 bases and J by 4 bases; unmatched bases: 4. CDR3 DNA sequence: TGTGCCAGCACAGGGACAGCATACGAGCAGTACTTC. This codes for CASTGTAYEQYF.

The V gene is TRBV3-1 (or the pseudogene TRBV3-2), the J gene TRBJ1-1, with 8 bases identical to TRBD1. CDR1 and CDR2 from the germline V gene are LGHDT and YNNKEL (reference sequence). The CDR3 runs 16 residues. V was clipped by 4 bases and J by 1 base; unmatched bases: 8. The CDR3 DNA sequence: TGTGCCAGCAGCCTTTCGCTGGGACAGGCGAACACTGAAGCTTTCTTT. Amino acids: CASSLSLGQANTEAFF.

The chain is built from TRBV27 and TRBJ1-2; 7 nucleotides agree with TRBD1. This CDR3 contains 16 residues. The germline CDR1 and CDR2 sequences are MNHEY and SMNVEV (reference sequence). V lost 3 bases and J lost 5; bases outside the gene matches: 12. CDR3 DNA: TGTGCCAGCAGTTTCTTACCGACCTTACAGGGGTATGGCTACACCTTC. This translates into CASSFLPTLQGYGYTF.

This clone has more than one count but fewer than ten. The chain employs TRBV10-3 and TRBJ2-2, with D maybe TRBD1 (5 bases). Per germline, CDR1 ENHRY and CDR2 SYGVKD. The CDR3 spans 14 residues. Trimming shortened V by 4 bases and J by 4 bases, and 10 bases separated the two germline ends. CDR3 sequence reads: CAISAGLSTGELFF. The CDR3 coding sequence is TGTGCCATCAGTGCAGGGTTGAGCACCGGGGAGCTGTTTTTT.

The genes are TRBV2 and TRBJ1-6; possibly TRBD1 for D (5 bases). The CDR3 has 16 amino acids. Trimming pared 6 bases from V and 8 bases from J, leaving 20 bases between. Germline V gives CDR1 SNHLY, CDR2 FYNNEI. CDR3 residues: CASSAIQGFPDSPLHF. The CDR3, as DNA: TGTGCCAGCAGCGCTATCCAGGGATTCCCCGATTCACCCCTCCACTTT. The variable domain in full, completed from reference TRBV2 and TRBJ1-6, reads EPEVTQTPSHQVTQMGQEVILRCVPISNHLYFYWYRQILGQKVEFLVSFYNNEISEKSEIFDDQFSVERPDGSNFTLKIRSTKLEDSAMYFCASSAIQGFPDSPLHFGNGTRLTVT.

The rearrangement uses TRBV2 and TRBJ1-2; TRBD1 aligns across 8 bases. Trimming cost V 1 base and J 1 base; bases outside gene matches: 14. This CDR3 is 19 amino acids long. CDR1 is SNHLY, CDR2 FYNNEI, per germline. The CDR3 DNA sequence: TGTGCCAGCAGTGAAGGGTGGGCGGGACAGGCTCTCTATAACTATGGCTACACCTTC. Translated, it gives CASSEGWAGQALYNYGYTF.